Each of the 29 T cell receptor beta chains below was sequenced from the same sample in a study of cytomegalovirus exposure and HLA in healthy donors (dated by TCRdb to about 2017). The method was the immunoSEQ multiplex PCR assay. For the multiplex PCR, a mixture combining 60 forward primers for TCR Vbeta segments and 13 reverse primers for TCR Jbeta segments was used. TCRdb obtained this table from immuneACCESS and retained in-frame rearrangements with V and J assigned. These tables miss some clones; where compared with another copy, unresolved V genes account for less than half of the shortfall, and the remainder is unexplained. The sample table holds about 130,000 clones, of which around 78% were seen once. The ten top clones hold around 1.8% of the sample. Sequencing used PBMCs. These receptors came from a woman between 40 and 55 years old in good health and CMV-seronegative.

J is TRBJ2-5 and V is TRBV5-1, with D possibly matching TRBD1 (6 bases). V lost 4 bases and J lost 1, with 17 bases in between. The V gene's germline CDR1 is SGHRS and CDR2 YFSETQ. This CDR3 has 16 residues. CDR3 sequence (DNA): TGCGCCAGCAGCGACAGCCTTAGGGGGATCCAAGAGACCCAGTACTTC. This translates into CASSDSLRGIQETQYF. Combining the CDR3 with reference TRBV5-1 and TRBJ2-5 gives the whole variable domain KAGVTQTPRYLIKTRGQQVTLSCSPISGHRSVSWYQQTPGQGLQFLFEYFSETQRNKGNFPGRFSGRQFSNSRSEMNVSTLELGDSALYLCASSDSLRGIQETQYFGPGTRLLVL.

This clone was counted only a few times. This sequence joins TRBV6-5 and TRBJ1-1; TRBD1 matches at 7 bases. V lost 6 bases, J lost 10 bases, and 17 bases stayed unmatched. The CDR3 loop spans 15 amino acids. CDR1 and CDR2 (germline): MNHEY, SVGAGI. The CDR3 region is CASRDYRGSSWLAFF. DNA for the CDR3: TGTGCCAGCAGAGACTACAGGGGAAGCTCTTGGTTAGCTTTCTTT.

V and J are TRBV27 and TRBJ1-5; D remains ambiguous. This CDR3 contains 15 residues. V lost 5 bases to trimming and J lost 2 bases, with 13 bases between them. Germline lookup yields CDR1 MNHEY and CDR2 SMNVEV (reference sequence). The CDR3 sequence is CASSEGNSRNQPQHF. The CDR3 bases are TGTGCCAGCAGTGAGGGTAACAGTCGCAATCAGCCCCAGCATTTT.

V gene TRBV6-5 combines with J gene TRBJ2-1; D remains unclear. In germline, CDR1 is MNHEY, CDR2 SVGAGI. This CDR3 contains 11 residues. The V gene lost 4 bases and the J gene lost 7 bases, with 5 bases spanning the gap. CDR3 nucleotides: TGTGCCAGCAGTTCCCCGAATGAGCAGTTCTTC. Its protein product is CASSSPNEQFF.

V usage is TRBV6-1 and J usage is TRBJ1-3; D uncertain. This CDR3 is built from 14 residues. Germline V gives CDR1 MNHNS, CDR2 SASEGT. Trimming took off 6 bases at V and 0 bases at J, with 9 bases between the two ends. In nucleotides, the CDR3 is TGTGCCAGCAGCCCCGAGGTCTCTGGAAACACCATATATTTT. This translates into CASSPEVSGNTIYF.

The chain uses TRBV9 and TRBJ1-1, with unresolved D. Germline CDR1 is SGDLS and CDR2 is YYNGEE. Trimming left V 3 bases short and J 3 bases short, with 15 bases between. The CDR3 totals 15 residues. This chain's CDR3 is CASSGGLWGDTEAFF. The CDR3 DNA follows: TGTGCCAGCAGCGGGGGTTTGTGGGGAGACACTGAAGCTTTCTTT.

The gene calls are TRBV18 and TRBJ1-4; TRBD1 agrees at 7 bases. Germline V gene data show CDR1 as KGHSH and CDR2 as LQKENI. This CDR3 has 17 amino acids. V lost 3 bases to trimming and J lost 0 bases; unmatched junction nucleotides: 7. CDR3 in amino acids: CASSPYPDRATNEKLFF. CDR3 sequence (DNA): TGTGCCAGCTCACCCTACCCAGACAGGGCAACTAATGAAAAACTGTTTTTT.

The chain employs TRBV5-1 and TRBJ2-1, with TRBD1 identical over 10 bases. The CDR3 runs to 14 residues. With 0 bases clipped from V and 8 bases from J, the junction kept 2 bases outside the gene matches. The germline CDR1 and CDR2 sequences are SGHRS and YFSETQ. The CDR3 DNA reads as TGCGCCAGCAGCTTGGGTGGGACAGGGGATGAGCAGTTCTTC. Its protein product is CASSLGGTGDEQFF.

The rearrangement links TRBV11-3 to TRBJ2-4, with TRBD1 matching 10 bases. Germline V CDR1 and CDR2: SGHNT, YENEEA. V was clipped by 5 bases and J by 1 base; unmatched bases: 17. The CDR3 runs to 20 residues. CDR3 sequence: CASSPRPGTGVPGAKNIQYF. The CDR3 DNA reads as TGTGCCAGCAGCCCCCGCCCCGGGACAGGGGTTCCTGGGGCCAAAAACATTCAGTACTTC.

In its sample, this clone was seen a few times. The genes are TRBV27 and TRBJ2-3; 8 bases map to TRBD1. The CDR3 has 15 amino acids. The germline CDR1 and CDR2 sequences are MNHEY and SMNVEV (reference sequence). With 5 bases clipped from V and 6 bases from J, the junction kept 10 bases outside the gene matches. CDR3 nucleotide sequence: TGTGCCAGCAGTCCTACAGGGGGAGAGCACGATACGCAGTATTTT. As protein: CASSPTGGEHDTQYF.

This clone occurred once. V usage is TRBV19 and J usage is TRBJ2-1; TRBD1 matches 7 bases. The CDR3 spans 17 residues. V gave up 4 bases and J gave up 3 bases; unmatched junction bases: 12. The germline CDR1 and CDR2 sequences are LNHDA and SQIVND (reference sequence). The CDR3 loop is CASSTNTDNRGYNEQFF. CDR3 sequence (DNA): TGTGCCAGTAGTACGAATACCGATAACAGGGGCTACAATGAGCAGTTCTTC.

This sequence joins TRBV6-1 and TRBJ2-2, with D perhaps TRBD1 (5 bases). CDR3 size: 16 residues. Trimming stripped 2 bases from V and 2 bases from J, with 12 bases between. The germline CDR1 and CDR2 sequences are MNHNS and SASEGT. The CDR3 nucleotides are TGTGCCAGCAGTGAATTCAGGGAATTTAACACCGGGGAGCTGTTTTTT. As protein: CASSEFREFNTGELFF.

CDR3 sequence: CASGLQGNTEAFF. The CDR3 bases are TGTGCTAGTGGCTTACAGGGGAACACTGAAGCTTTCTTT. The chain employs TRBV12-5 and TRBJ1-1, with D possibly matching TRBD1 (6 bases). The germline V and J ends were trimmed by 6 bases and 1 base, with 9 bases remaining between them. CDR3 length: 13 amino acids. CDR1 and CDR2 from the germline V gene are LGHNT and FRNRAP.

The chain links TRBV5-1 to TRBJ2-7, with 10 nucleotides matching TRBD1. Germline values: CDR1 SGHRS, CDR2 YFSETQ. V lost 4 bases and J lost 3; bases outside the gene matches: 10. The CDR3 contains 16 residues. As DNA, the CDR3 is TGCGCCAGCAGCCCGGGAGGTGGGACAGGGGTCTACGAGCAGTACTTC. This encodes CASSPGGGTGVYEQYF. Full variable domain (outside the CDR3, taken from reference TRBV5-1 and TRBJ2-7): KAGVTQTPRYLIKTRGQQVTLSCSPISGHRSVSWYQQTPGQGLQFLFEYFSETQRNKGNFPGRFSGRQFSNSRSEMNVSTLELGDSALYLCASSPGGGTGVYEQYFGPGTRLTVT.

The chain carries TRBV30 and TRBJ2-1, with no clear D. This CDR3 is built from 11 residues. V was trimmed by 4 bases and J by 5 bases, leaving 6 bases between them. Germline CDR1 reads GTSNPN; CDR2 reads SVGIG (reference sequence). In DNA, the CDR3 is TGTGCCTGGATGGCGGACAATGAGCAGTTCTTC. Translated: CAWMADNEQFF. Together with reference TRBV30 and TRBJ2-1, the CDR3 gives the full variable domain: SQTIHQWPATLVQPVGSPLSLECTVEGTSNPNLYWYRQAAGRGLQLLFYSVGIGQISSEVPQNLSASRPQDRQFILSSKKLLLSDSGFYLCAWMADNEQFFGPGTRLTVL.

CDR3 sequence: CASSLAGTDPYNEQFF. The DNA of the CDR3 is TGCGCCAGCAGCTTGGCCGGGACTGATCCCTACAATGAGCAGTTCTTC. V gene TRBV5-1 combines with J gene TRBJ2-1; tentative D call: TRBD2 (6 bases). The CDR3 sequence is 16 residues long. V dropped 0 bases and J dropped 2 bases, with 12 bases sitting between them. CDR1 and CDR2 from the germline V gene are SGHRS and YFSETQ. The full variable domain, in which reference TRBV5-1 and TRBJ2-1 provide the parts outside the CDR3, is KAGVTQTPRYLIKTRGQQVTLSCSPISGHRSVSWYQQTPGQGLQFLFEYFSETQRNKGNFPGRFSGRQFSNSRSEMNVSTLELGDSALYLCASSLAGTDPYNEQFFGPGTRLTVL.

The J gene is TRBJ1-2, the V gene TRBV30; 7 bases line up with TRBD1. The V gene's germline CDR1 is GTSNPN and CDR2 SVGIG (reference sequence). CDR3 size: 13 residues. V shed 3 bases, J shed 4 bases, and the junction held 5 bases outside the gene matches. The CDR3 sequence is CAWRLGGFYGYTF. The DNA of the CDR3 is TGTGCCTGGAGATTAGGGGGCTTCTATGGCTACACCTTC.

CDR3 nucleotide sequence: TGTGCCAGCAGTAAAACAGGGGTGGGACAGCCCCAGCATTTT. This codes for CASSKTGVGQPQHF. The chain recombines TRBV27 with TRBJ1-5; 7 nucleotides align to TRBD1. Losses at the gene ends were 5 bases for V and 7 bases for J; bases not matched to a gene: 8. Germline CDR1 reads MNHEY; CDR2 reads SMNVEV (reference sequence). CDR3 size: 14 residues.

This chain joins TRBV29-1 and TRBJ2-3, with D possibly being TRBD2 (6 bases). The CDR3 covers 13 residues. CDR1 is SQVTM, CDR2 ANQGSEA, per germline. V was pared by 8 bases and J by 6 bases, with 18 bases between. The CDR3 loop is CSTRLGIRDTQYF. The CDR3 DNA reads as TGCAGCACTCGACTAGGGATTAGGGATACGCAGTATTTT.

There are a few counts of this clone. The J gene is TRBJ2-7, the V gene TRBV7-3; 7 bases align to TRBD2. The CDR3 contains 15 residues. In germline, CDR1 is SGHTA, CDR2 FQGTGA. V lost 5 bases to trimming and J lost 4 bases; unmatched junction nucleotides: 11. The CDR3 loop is CASSPEGGGGYEQYF. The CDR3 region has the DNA TGTGCCAGCAGCCCCGAAGGTGGGGGGGGTTACGAGCAGTACTTC.

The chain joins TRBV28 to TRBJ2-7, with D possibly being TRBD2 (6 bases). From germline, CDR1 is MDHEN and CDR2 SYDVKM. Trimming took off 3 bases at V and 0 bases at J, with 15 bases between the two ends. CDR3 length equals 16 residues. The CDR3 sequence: CASSLDGGVSSYEQYF. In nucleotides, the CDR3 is TGTGCCAGCAGTTTGGATGGCGGGGTCAGCTCCTACGAGCAGTACTTC.

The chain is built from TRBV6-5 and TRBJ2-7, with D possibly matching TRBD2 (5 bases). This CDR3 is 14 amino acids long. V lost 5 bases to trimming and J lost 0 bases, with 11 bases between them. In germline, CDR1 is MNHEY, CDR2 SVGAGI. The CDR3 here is CASSGPGYSYEQYF. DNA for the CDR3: TGTGCCAGCAGTGGGCCGGGATACTCCTACGAGCAGTACTTC.

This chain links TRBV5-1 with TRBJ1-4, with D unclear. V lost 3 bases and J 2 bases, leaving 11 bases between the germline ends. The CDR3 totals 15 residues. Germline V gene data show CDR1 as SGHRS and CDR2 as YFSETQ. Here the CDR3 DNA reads TGCGCCAGCAGCTCGGCGGCGGGGACTAATGAAAAACTGTTTTTT. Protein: CASSSAAGTNEKLFF.

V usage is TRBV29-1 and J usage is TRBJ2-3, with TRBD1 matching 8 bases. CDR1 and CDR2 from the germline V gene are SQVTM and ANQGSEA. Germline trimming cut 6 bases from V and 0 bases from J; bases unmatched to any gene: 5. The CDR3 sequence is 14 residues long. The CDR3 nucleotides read TGCAGCGTGGGATACAGGGGGAGCACAGATACGCAGTATTTT. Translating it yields CSVGYRGSTDTQYF.

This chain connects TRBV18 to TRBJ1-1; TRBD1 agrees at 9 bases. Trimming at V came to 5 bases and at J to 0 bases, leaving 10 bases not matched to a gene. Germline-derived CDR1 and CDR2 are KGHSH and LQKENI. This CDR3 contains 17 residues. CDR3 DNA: TGTGCCAGCTCATACGGACAGGGGAGCTCACTGAACACTGAAGCTTTCTTT. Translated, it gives CASSYGQGSSLNTEAFF. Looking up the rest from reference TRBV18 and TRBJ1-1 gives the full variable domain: NAGVMQNPRHLVRRRGQEARLRCSPMKGHSHVYWYRQLPEEGLKFMVYLQKENIIDESGMPKERFSAEFPKEGPSILRIQQVVRGDSAAYFCASSYGQGSSLNTEAFFGQGTRLTVV.

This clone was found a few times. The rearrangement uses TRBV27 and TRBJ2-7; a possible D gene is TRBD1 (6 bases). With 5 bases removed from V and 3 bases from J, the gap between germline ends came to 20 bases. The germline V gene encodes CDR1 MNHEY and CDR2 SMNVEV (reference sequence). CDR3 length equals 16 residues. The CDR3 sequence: CASSKSRQVFFYEQYF. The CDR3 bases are TGTGCCAGCAGTAAATCCAGACAGGTCTTCTTCTACGAGCAGTACTTC.

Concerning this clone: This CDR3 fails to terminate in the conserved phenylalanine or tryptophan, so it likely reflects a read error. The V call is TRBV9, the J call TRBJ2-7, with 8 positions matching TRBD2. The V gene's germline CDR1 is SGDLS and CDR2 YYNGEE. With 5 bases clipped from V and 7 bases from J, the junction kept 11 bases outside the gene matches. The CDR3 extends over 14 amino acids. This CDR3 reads CASSATSVVREQYL. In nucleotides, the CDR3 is TGTGCCAGCAGTGCGACTAGCGTGGTTCGGGAGCAGTACCTC.

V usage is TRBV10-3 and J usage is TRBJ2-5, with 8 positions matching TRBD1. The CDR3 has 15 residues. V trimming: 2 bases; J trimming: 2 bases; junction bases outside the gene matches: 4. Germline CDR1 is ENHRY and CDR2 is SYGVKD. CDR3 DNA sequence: TGTGCCATCAGTGAGCCGGACAGGGAACAAGAGACCCAGTACTTC. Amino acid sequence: CAISEPDREQETQYF.

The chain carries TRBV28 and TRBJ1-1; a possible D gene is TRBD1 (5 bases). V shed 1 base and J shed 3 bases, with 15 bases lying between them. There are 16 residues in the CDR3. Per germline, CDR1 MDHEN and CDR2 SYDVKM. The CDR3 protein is CASSLFGGGRDTEAFF. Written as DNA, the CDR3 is TGTGCCAGCAGTTTATTTGGGGGAGGGAGAGACACTGAAGCTTTCTTT.